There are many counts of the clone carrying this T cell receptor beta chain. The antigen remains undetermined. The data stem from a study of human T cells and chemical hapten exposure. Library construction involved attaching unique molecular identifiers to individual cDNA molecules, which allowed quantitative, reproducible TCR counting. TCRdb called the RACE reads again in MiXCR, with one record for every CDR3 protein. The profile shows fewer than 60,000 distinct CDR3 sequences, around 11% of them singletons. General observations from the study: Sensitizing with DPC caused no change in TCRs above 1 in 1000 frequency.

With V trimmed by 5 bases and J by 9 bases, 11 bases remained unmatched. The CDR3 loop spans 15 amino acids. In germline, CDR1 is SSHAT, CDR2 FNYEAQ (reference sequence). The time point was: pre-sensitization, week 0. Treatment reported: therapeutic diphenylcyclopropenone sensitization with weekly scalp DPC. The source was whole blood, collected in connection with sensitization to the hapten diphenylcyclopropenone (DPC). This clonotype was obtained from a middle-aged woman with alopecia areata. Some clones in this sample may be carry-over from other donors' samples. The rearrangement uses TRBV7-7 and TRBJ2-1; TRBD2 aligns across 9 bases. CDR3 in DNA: TGTGCCAGCAGCCCTCGCGGAGCGGGAGGAGGTGAGCAGTTCTTC. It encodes CASSPRGAGGGEQFF.